Reported below is one T cell receptor (beta chain). Its antigen is undetermined. The data belong to a study of blood T cells in healthy people across ages. Germline V gene lookup returns CDR1 SGDLS and CDR2 YYNGEE. The V and J ends lost 0 bases and 6 bases respectively, with 4 bases between them. The CDR3 length is 12 residues. The use of a sample-barcoded 5' primer and a J-beta primer mix characterized a second PCR of about 6 to 12 cycles. TCRdb analysed the 5' RACE reads with MiXCR anew, one entry per CDR3 protein. Of about 400,000 distinct CDR3 sequences listed, 52% are singletons. Broader study findings: Nothing was known about donor CMV status, and this possibly confounded expanded clonotype changes.

The chain joins TRBV9 to TRBJ1-5; D call uncertain. Sequenced: blood. This TCR came from a man aged 60 to 69 in good health. The CDR3 region is CASSVESQPQHF. CDR3 bases: TGTGCCAGCAGCGTAGAAAGTCAGCCCCAGCATTTT.